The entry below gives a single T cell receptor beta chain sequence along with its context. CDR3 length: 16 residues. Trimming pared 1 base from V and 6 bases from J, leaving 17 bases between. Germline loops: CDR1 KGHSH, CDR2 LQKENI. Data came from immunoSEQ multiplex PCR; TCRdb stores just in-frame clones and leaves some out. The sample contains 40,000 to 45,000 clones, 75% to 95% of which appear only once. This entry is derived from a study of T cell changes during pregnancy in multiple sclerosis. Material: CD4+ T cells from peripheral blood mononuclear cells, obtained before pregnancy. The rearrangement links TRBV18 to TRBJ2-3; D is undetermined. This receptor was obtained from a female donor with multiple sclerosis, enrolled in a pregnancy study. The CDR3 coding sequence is TGTGCCAGCTCACCACAGGCAGGATCACCCGCGGATACGCAGTATTTT. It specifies CASSPQAGSPADTQYF.